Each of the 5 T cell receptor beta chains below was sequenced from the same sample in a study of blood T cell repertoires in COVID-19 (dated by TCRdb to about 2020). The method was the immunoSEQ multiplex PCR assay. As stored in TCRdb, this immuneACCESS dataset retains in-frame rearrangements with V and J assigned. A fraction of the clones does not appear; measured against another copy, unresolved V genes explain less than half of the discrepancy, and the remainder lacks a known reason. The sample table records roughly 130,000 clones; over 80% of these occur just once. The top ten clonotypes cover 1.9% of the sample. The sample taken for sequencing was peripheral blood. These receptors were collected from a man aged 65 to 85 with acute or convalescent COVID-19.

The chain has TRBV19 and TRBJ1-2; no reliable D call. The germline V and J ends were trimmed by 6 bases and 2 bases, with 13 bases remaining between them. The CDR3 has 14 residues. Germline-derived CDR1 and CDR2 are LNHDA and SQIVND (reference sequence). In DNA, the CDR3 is TGTGCCAGTAGCAAAAACCACCAGAACTATGGCTACACCTTC. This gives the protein CASSKNHQNYGYTF.

CDR3 residues: CASSSGGWETQYF. As DNA, the CDR3 is TGTGCCAGCAGCTCAGGGGGGTGGGAGACCCAGTACTTC. This rearrangement joins TRBV9 to TRBJ2-5; maybe TRBD1 (7 bases). Trimming took off 4 bases at V and 5 bases at J, with 12 bases between the two ends. This CDR3 comprises 13 residues. Germline loops: CDR1 SGDLS, CDR2 YYNGEE.

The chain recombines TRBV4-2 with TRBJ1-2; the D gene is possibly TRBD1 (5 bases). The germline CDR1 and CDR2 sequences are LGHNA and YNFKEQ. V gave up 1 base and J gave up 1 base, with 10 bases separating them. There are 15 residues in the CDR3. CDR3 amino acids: CASSQAGGGNYGYTF. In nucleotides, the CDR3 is TGTGCCAGCAGCCAAGCGGGCGGGGGTAACTATGGCTACACCTTC.

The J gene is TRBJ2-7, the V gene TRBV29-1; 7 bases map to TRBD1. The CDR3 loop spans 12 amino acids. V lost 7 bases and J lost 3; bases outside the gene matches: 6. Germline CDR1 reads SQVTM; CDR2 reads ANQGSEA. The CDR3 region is CSARQGSYEQYF. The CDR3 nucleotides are TGCAGCGCCAGACAGGGTAGCTACGAGCAGTACTTC.

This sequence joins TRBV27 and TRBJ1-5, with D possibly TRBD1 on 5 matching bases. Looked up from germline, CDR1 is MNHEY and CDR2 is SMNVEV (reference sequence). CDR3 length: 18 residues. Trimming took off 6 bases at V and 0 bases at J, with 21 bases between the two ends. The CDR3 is CASSPHPAGGGSNQPQHF. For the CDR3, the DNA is TGTGCCAGCAGCCCCCACCCGGCGGGGGGGGGTAGCAATCAGCCCCAGCATTTT.